The sequence of this T cell receptor beta chain was determined in a study of T cell changes during pregnancy in multiple sclerosis. From germline, CDR1 is SGHDN and CDR2 FVKESK. The CDR3 consists of 14 residues. V shed 1 base and J shed 0 bases, with 7 bases lying between them. TCRdb's table, derived via immunoSEQ multiplex PCR, lists solely in-frame clones and lacks some. The table has approximately 110,000 clones, just over 90% seen once. The chain has TRBV14 and TRBJ2-7; possibly TRBD1 for D (5 bases). This TCR was recovered from a female donor with multiple sclerosis, enrolled in a pregnancy study. The sample in question was peripheral blood, obtained after pregnancy. CDR3 in DNA: TGTGCCAGCAGCCAAGGCAGGGCCTCCTACGAGCAGTACTTC. Amino acid sequence: CASSQGRASYEQYF.